This T cell receptor beta chain emerged from a study of cytomegalovirus exposure and HLA in healthy donors. In the case of this clone: Antigen specificity is unknown.

Broader study findings: It was only CMV serostatus that was available as immune exposure information.

This CDR3 is built from 13 residues. Germline V CDR1 and CDR2: SGDLS, YYNGEE. V gave up 8 bases and J gave up 5 bases, with 13 bases separating them. This PCR relied on a set of 60 Vbeta primers and 13 Jbeta primers. Libraries were prepared by immunoSEQ multiplex PCR; TCRdb keeps only in-frame clonotypes and omits some of them. The profile shows about 140,000 clones, approximately 82% of them singletons. Specimen: PBMCs. This TCR derives from a man under 40 in good health and CMV-seropositive. This chain links TRBV9 with TRBJ1-4; TRBD1 might be the D (6 bases). The DNA of the CDR3 is TGTGCCAGTGGGGGGGCCAACAATGAAAAACTGTTTTTT. This codes for CASGGANNEKLFF.